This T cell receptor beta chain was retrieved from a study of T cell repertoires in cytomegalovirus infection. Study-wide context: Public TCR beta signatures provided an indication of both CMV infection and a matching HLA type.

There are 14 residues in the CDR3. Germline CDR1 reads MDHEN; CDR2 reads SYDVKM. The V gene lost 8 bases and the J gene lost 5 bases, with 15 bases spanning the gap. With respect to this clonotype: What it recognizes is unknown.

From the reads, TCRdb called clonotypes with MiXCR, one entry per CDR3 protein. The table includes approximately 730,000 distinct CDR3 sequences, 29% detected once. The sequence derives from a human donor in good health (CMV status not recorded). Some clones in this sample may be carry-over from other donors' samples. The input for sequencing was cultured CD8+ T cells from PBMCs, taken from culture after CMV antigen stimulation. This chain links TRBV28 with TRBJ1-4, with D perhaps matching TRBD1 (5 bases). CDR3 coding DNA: TGTGCCAGCGAATCGGGGGTGGGCAATGAAAAACTGTTTTTT. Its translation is CASESGVGNEKLFF. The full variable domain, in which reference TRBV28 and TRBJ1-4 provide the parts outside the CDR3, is DVKVTQSSRYLVKRTGEKVFLECVQDMDHENMFWYRQDPGLGLRLIYFSYDVKMKEKGDIPEGYSVSREKKERFSLILESASTNQTSMYLCASESGVGNEKLFFGSGTQLSVL.